The T cell receptor beta chain described here comes from a study of cytomegalovirus exposure and HLA in healthy donors (TCRdb year 2017). For context, the study as a whole: According to a later analysis, one platform produced both the 110 or so validation repertoires and the 666 repertoires of the first cohort. Along with the roughly 610-subject first cohort, a separate validation cohort of around 120 different subjects was used. The study aimed to test whether cataloging public T cell receptors could reveal signatures of past pathogen exposure. To predict cytomegalovirus infection status, the study brought together high-throughput TCR immunosequencing, statistical association of individual TCRs with disease status, and machine learning. The study at large found these results: According to the authors, the approach could potentially be generalized to other disease states and immunological phenotypes. A total of roughly 160 TCR beta chains were listed by the study as associated with cytomegalovirus. A later analysis found that TCRs clustered in the first cohort also tended to co-occur in the roughly 120 validation repertoires, with just under 95% of cluster scores above 0. A later analysis lacked HLA typing for the validation cohort, so it scored co-occurrence in that cohort across all 120 or so repertoires. In both the original and validation cohorts, the classifier was reported to diagnose cytomegalovirus status with high specificity and sensitivity. In vitro tests confirmed that three of the cytomegalovirus-associated TCR beta chains recognize cytomegalovirus antigens. While some public TCRs were present in many individuals, most TCR sequences turned up only very rarely across donors.

V lost 5 bases and J lost 4 bases, and the count of bases not matched to a germline gene is 9. Inclusive of the bounding cysteine and phenylalanine, the CDR3 is 16 residues long. The sequence is cut down to CDR3 DNA, 48 bases in frame from base 1. As encoded in the germline V gene, CDR1 is SGHTA while CDR2 is FQGNSA. The donors belonged to the validation cohort of roughly 120 subjects, which was separate from the 666-subject first cohort. This clone was seen a single time. This receptor's antigen is unknown. Qualities for individual bases were not recorded, and no much larger clone is one base off. Libraries were prepared through the immunoSEQ multiplex PCR assay. The study's processing was this. A statistical classification framework was developed to diagnose cytomegalovirus status using the catalog of TCR beta chain sequences. Not all clones reach the TCRdb copy of this immuneACCESS table, which keeps in-frame sequences only. Checked studies attribute under half of the gap to unresolved V genes and leave the rest unexplained. V, J and clone size are taken as reported in that table, and D and trimming were inferred from the DNA itself. The sample table shows about 120,000 clones, and about nine tenths are seen once. The ten largest clones represent about 4% of the sample.

The receptor was derived from a man aged 18 to 29 in good health and CMV-seropositive. Sequencing was carried out using PBMCs. This receptor chain uses TRBV7-2 and TRBJ2-5, with 11 bases matching TRBD1. The DNA sequence follows: TGTGCCAGCAGCCCCCGTAAGGACAGGGGGCGAGAGACCCAGTACTTC. Its translation reads: CASSPRKDRGRETQYF.